A single sample gave rise to the 13 T cell receptor beta chains below, sequenced in a study of blood T cell repertoires in COVID-19. TCRdb's table, derived via immunoSEQ multiplex PCR, lists solely in-frame clones and lacks some. Of some 340,000 clones listed, about 85% are singletons. Specimen: peripheral blood. The receptors come from a woman aged 18-29 years with acute or convalescent COVID-19.

The chain is built from TRBV30 and TRBJ1-2; the D is unclear. The V end lost 3 bases, the J end lost 5 bases, and 16 bases lay between the germline ends. Per germline, CDR1 GTSNPN and CDR2 SVGIG (reference sequence). The CDR3 has 14 amino acids. The CDR3 sequence is CAWRALRAGYGYTF. DNA for the CDR3: TGTGCCTGGAGAGCCTTAAGGGCGGGGTATGGCTACACCTTC.

The J gene is TRBJ2-3, the V gene TRBV7-2, with 11 nucleotides matching TRBD2. The CDR3 length is 14 residues. Germline V gene lookup returns CDR1 SGHTA and CDR2 FQGNSA. V was pared by 3 bases and J by 8 bases, with 4 bases of the junction left unmatched. The CDR3 DNA follows: TGTGCCAGCAGCTTGGTTAGCGGGAGGGGTACGCAGTATTTT. This translates into CASSLVSGRGTQYF.

The chain carries TRBV7-9 and TRBJ2-6, with D possibly TRBD1 on 5 matching bases. V lost 8 bases to trimming and J lost 2 bases, with 10 bases between them. Germline V gene lookup returns CDR1 SEHNR and CDR2 FQNEAQ (reference sequence). The CDR3 runs 14 residues. CDR3 bases: TGTGCCAGCCGATCGACAGCTGGGGCCAACGTCCTGACTTTC. As protein: CASRSTAGANVLTF.

The chain joins TRBV3-1 (or the pseudogene TRBV3-2) to TRBJ1-5; TRBD1 matches at 8 bases. From germline, CDR1 is LGHDT and CDR2 YNNKEL (reference sequence). With V trimmed by 3 bases and J by 4 bases, 2 bases remained unmatched. This CDR3 spans 14 amino acids. The CDR3, as DNA: TGTGCCAGCAGCCATAGGACAGGGAATCAGCCCCAGCATTTT. Its protein is CASSHRTGNQPQHF.

The sample holds one count of this clone. The V call is TRBV19, the J call TRBJ1-2, with 7 bases matching TRBD1. V shed 5 bases, J shed 11 bases, and the junction held 14 bases outside the gene matches. The CDR3 has 14 residues. Germline CDR1 LNHDA, CDR2 SQIVND (reference sequence). The CDR3 loop is CASSFPGQPALYTF. The CDR3 coding sequence is TGTGCCAGTAGTTTCCCGGGACAGCCCGCCCTATACACCTTC.

This chain joins TRBV15 and TRBJ2-3; 13 bases fit TRBD2. The CDR3 is 17 residues long. Looked up from germline, CDR1 is LNHNV and CDR2 is YYDKDF (reference sequence). V shed 8 bases, J shed 1 base, and the junction held 9 bases outside the gene matches. CDR3 sequence: CATEGLAGDLGTDTQYF. CDR3 DNA: TGTGCCACCGAAGGACTAGCGGGAGACCTGGGCACAGATACGCAGTATTTT.

The genes are TRBV7-3 and TRBJ2-2, with 10 bases matching TRBD1. Germline CDR1 and CDR2: SGHTA and FQGTGA. V gave up 3 bases and J gave up 6 bases; unmatched junction bases: 4. The CDR3 spans 15 residues. CDR3 protein: CASSFDRGLSGELFF. The CDR3 region has the DNA TGTGCCAGCAGCTTTGACAGGGGGCTCTCCGGGGAGCTGTTTTTT. The full variable domain, completed using reference TRBV7-3 and TRBJ2-2, is GAGVSQTPSNKVTEKGKYVELRCDPISGHTALYWYRQSLGQGPEFLIYFQGTGAADDSGLPNDRFFAVRPEGSVSTLKIQRTERGDSAVYLCASSFDRGLSGELFFGEGSRLTVL.

The genes are TRBV7-9 and TRBJ2-6; a weak D match, TRBD2 (7 bases). Trimming left V 5 bases short and J 0 bases short, with 17 bases between. Germline loops: CDR1 SEHNR, CDR2 FQNEAQ (reference sequence). The CDR3 is 18 amino acids. CDR3 region: CASSQGGDTFSGANVLTF. For the CDR3, the DNA is TGTGCCAGCAGCCAGGGAGGGGACACCTTCTCTGGGGCCAACGTCCTGACTTTC.

The chain carries TRBV7-9 and TRBJ1-1; 9 bases fit TRBD1. Germline CDR1 is SEHNR and CDR2 is FQNEAQ (reference sequence). Unmatched junction bases numbered 2, after V lost 4 bases and J lost 5 bases. The CDR3 length is 13 residues. The CDR3 bases are TGTGCCAGCAGCTCGGGACAGGGAACTGAAGCTTTCTTT. Its protein is CASSSGQGTEAFF.

V and J are TRBV11-2 and TRBJ1-2; D uncertain. CDR3 length: 13 residues. Germline V gene lookup returns CDR1 SGHAT and CDR2 FQNNGV. With 4 bases removed from V and 3 bases from J, the gap between germline ends came to 9 bases. Written as DNA, the CDR3 is TGTGCCAGCAGCTCCCCGGCGGACTATGGCTACACCTTC. Protein product: CASSSPADYGYTF.

V gene TRBV3-1 (or the pseudogene TRBV3-2) combines with J gene TRBJ2-7; TRBD1 is a possible D gene (6 bases). The CDR3 covers 15 residues. Trimming stripped 2 bases from V and 5 bases from J, with 16 bases between. Germline V gene lookup returns CDR1 LGHDT and CDR2 YNNKEL (reference sequence). CDR3 sequence reads: CASSQFHREAHEQYF. The CDR3 DNA is TGTGCCAGCAGCCAATTTCACAGGGAAGCCCACGAGCAGTACTTC.

The DNA for the CDR3 is TGTGCCAGCAGCTCAGGACAGGGAACCTATGGCTACACCTTC. Translated: CASSSGQGTYGYTF. This sequence joins TRBV7-9 and TRBJ1-2, with 8 bases fitting TRBD1. Per the germline V gene, CDR1 is SEHNR and CDR2 is FQNEAQ (reference sequence). The V and J ends lost 4 bases and 4 bases, in that order; junction bases with no gene match: 5. The CDR3 is 14 residues long.

The chain recombines TRBV5-8 with TRBJ2-1, with 10 bases aligning to TRBD1. Germline-derived CDR1 and CDR2 are SGHTS and YDEGEE. The CDR3 totals 14 residues. V dropped 4 bases and J dropped 6; count of bases not matched to a gene: 4. CDR3 sequence: CASSRGDRGNEQFF. CDR3 nucleotide sequence: TGTGCCAGCAGCCGAGGGGACAGGGGCAATGAGCAGTTCTTC. Supplemented by reference TRBV5-8 and TRBJ2-1, the full variable domain reads EAGVTQSPTHLIKTRGQQATLRCSPISGHTSVYWYQQALGLGLQFLLWYDEGEERNRGNFPPRFSGRQFPNYSSELNVNALELEDSALYLCASSRGDRGNEQFFGPGTRLTVL.